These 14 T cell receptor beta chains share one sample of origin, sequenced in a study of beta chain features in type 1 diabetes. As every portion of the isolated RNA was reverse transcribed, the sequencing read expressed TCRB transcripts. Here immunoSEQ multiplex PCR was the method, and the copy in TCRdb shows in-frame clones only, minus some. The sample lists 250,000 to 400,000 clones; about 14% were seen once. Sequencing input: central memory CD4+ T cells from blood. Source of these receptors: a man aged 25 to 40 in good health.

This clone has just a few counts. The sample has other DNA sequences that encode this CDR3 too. The CDR3 loop reads CASSLGTYNEQFF. In DNA, the CDR3 is TGTGCCAGCAGCCTAGGAACCTACAATGAGCAGTTCTTC. V and J are TRBV7-9 and TRBJ2-1; D is unresolved. Germline lookup yields CDR1 SEHNR and CDR2 FQNEAQ (reference sequence). The V gene lost 5 bases and the J gene lost 2 bases, with 7 bases spanning the gap. This CDR3 has 13 amino acids.

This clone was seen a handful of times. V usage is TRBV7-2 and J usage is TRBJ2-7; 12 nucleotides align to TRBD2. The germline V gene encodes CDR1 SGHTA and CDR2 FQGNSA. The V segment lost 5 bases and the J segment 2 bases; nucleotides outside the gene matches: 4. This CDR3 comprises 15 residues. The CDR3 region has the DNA TGTGCCAGCAGCCCCGGACTAGCGGGACCCTACGAGCAGTACGTC. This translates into CASSPGLAGPYEQYV.

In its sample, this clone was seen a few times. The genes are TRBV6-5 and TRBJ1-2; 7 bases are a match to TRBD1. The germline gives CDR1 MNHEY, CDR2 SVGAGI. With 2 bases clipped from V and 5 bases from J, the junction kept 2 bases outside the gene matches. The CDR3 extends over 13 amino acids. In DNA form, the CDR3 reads TGTGCCAGCAGTTACACACAGGGGTATGGCTACACCTTC. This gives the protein CASSYTQGYGYTF.

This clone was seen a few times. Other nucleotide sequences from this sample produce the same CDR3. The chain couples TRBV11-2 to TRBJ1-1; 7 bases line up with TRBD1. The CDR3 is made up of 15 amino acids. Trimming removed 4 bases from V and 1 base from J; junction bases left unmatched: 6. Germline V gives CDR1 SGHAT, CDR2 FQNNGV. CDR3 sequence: CASSSTGPRNTEAFF. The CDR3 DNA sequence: TGTGCCAGCAGCTCGACAGGGCCTAGGAACACTGAAGCTTTCTTT.

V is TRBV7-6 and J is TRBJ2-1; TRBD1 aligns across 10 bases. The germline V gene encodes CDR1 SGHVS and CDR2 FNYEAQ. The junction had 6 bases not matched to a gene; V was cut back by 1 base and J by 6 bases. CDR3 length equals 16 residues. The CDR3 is CASSLGQGALANEQFF. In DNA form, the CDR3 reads TGTGCCAGCAGCTTAGGACAGGGGGCTCTCGCCAATGAGCAGTTCTTC.

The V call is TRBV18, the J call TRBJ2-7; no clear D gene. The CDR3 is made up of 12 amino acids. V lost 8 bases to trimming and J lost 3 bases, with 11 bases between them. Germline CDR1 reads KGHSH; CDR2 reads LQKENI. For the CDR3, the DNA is TGTGCCAGCAGCTCCCGACACTACGAGCAGTACTTC. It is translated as CASSSRHYEQYF.

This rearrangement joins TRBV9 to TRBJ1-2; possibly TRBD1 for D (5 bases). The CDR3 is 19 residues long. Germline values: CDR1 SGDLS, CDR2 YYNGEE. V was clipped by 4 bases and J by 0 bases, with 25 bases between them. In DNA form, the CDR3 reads TGTGCCAGCAGCCCAATCCCCCGGGGCCGTCCGACAGCTAACTATGGCTACACCTTC. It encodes CASSPIPRGRPTANYGYTF. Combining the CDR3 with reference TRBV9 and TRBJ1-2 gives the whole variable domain DSGVTQTPKHLITATGQRVTLRCSPRSGDLSVYWYQQSLDQGLQFLIQYYNGEERAKGNILERFSAQQFPDLHSELNLSSLELGDSALYFCASSPIPRGRPTANYGYTFGSGTRLTVV.

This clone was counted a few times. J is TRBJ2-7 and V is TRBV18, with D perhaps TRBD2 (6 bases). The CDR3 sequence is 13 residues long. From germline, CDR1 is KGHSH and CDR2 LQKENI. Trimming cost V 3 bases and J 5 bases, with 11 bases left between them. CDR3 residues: CASSPIGLNEQYF. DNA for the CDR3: TGTGCCAGCTCACCTATTGGACTAAACGAGCAGTACTTC.

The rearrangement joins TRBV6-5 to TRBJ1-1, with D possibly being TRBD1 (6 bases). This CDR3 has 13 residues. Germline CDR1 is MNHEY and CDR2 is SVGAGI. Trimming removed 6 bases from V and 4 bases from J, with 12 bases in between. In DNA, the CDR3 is TGTGCCAGCAGGAAACAGGGACGCACTGAAGCTTTCTTT. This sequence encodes CASRKQGRTEAFF.

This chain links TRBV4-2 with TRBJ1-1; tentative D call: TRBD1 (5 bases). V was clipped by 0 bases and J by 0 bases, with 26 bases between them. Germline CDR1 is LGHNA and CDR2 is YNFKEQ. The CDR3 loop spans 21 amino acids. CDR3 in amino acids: CASSQDRSRARLGTMNTEAFF. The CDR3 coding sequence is TGTGCCAGCAGCCAAGATCGTAGCAGGGCGAGGCTCGGAACCATGAACACTGAAGCTTTCTTT.

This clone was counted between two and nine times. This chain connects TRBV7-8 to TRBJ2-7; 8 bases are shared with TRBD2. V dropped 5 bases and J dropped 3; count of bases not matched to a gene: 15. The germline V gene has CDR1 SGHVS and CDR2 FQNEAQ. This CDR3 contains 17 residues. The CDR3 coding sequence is TGTGCCAGCAGCCTGGACACGGGACTAGGGGTAGTCTACGAGCAGTACGTC. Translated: CASSLDTGLGVVYEQYV.

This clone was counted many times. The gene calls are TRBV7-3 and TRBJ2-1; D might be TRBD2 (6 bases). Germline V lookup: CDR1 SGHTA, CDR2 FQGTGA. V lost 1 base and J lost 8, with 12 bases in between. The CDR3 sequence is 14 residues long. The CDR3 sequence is CASSLMTSSDEQFF. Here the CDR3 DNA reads TGTGCCAGCAGCTTAATGACTAGTAGCGATGAGCAGTTCTTC.

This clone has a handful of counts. CDR3 protein: CASSLGPSQPQHF. CDR3 nucleotides: TGCGCCAGCAGCTTGGGCCCTTCCCAGCCCCAGCATTTT. The chain recombines TRBV5-1 with TRBJ1-5; D not certain. Germline-derived CDR1 and CDR2 are SGHRS and YFSETQ. The V and J ends lost 0 bases and 7 bases respectively, with 8 bases between them. The CDR3 is 13 residues long.

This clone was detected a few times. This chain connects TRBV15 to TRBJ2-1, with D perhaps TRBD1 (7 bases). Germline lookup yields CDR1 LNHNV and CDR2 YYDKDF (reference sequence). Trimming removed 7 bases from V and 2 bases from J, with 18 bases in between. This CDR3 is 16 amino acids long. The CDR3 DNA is TGTGCCACCACCCCGAGAGGAGGGGGCGCCTACAATGAGCAGTTCTTC. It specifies CATTPRGGGAYNEQFF.